The 3 T cell receptor beta chains in this list originate from one sample, sequenced in a study of neurological immune-mediated disorders. TCRdb recomputed calls from the 5' RACE reads with MiXCR, one row per CDR3 protein. The table has roughly 74,000 distinct CDR3 sequences, approximately 5.2% seen once. Sequencing was done on a sample of PBMCs. The receptors were sampled from a man aged 18 to 29 with multiple sclerosis.

This clonotype was seen only a few times. The chain employs TRBV5-1 and TRBJ2-1; 8 positions agree with TRBD1. This CDR3 has 17 residues. CDR1 and CDR2 (germline): SGHRS, YFSETQ. V lost 1 base, J lost 9 bases, and 15 bases stayed unmatched. The CDR3 reads CASSLKFGQGRIGEQFF. The CDR3 DNA reads TGCGCCAGCAGCTTGAAGTTCGGACAGGGTAGAATCGGTGAGCAGTTCTTC.

This clonotype turned up a few times. One junction end does not reproduce the germline sequence, and a read error may be involved. V is TRBV28 and J is TRBJ1-5; 9 positions agree with TRBD1. Germline V lookup: CDR1 MDHEN, CDR2 SYDVKM. This CDR3 is built from 18 residues. The CDR3 reads CASESESRDREGRQPQNF. CDR3 sequence (DNA): TGTGCCAGCGAATCTGAATCTCGGGACAGGGAGGGAAGGCAGCCCCAGAATTTT.

This clonotype occurred many times. The rearrangement links TRBV20-1 to TRBJ1-5, with TRBD1 as a possible D gene (5 bases). The germline V gene encodes CDR1 DFQATT and CDR2 SNEGSKA (reference sequence). There are 13 residues in the CDR3. Trimming removed 1 base at V and 7 bases at J, with 11 bases between. The DNA of the CDR3 is TGCAGTGCTAGAGCCTCAGGGATCCAGCCCCAGCATTTT. It is translated as CSARASGIQPQHF.